This paragraph reports one T cell receptor beta chain. These data belong to a study of T cell changes during pregnancy in multiple sclerosis. Sequencing was performed with immunoSEQ multiplex PCR; in TCRdb, only in-frame clones are kept and a portion is missing. This sample has about 33,000 clones, with 91% found just once. The TCR comes from a female donor in good health, enrolled as a control in a pregnancy study. The sample was CD4+ T cells from peripheral blood mononuclear cells, taken in the third trimester of pregnancy.

CDR3 coding DNA: TGCGCCAGCAGCCTGGGACAGCACATGAACACTGAAGCTTTCTTT. Its translation is CASSLGQHMNTEAFF. This chain connects TRBV5-1 to TRBJ1-1, with 7 bases lining up with TRBD1. Unmatched junction bases numbered 6, after V lost 4 bases and J lost 0 bases. This CDR3 is built from 15 residues. In germline, CDR1 is SGHRS, CDR2 YFSETQ.